This T cell receptor (beta chain) is from a study of T cell changes during pregnancy in multiple sclerosis (dated by TCRdb to 2018 to 2020). Notes on the research overall: In women with multiple sclerosis, the researchers looked at how the T cell repertoire shifted as pregnancy progressed.

CDR1 and CDR2 (GTSNPN, SVGIG) derive from the germline V gene (reference sequence). The CDR3 sequence holds 14 residues, the cysteine and phenylalanine included. The entry retains the CDR3 DNA only, 42 bases that are in frame from base 1. V lost 5 bases and J lost 4 bases; the stretch between them is 15 bases long. About this clone: Its antigen is still unknown. It has no much larger one-base neighbor in the sample; base qualities were not kept.

Library preparation was by the immunoSEQ multiplex PCR assay. TCRdb stores this immuneACCESS table with in-frame sequences only. Part of the clones is absent; in the studies checked, under half of the shortfall reflects unresolved V genes, and no reason is known for the rest. For this sample the table gives about 68,000 clones, of which about nine tenths were detected only once. The ten biggest clones cover 1.5% of the sample. The source of this sequence is a female donor with multiple sclerosis, enrolled in a pregnancy study. Sequencing was performed on peripheral blood, taken in the third trimester of pregnancy. Recombination linked TRBV30 to TRBJ2-1; matching of 6 bases hints at TRBD1 as the D gene. The CDR3 protein is CAWSEQGVYNEQFF. The bases are TGTGCCTGGTCCGAACAGGGCGTATACAATGAGCAGTTCTTC.